A single TCR beta chain is shown here with its context. Its antigen is unknown. TCRdb's table, derived via immunoSEQ multiplex PCR, lists solely in-frame clones and lacks some. This table has roughly 4,900 clones, around 66% appearing once. Osteosarcoma specimens were post-treatment primary, local recurrence and metastasis tumors from poor-prognosis patients. The data originate from a study of the immune and genomic landscape of osteosarcoma. As for the study in general: Median age at diagnosis was 27 years, range roughly 5-90. The cohort was enriched for poor-risk osteosarcoma. Overall study results and limits: Productive clonality stayed low overall, though C3 exceeded C1. Clonality was benchmarked against external normal skin and healthy blood data.

This CDR3 comprises 16 residues. Per the germline V gene, CDR1 is SGHTA and CDR2 is FQGTGA. V lost 0 bases to trimming and J lost 3 bases, with 14 bases between them. The chain couples TRBV7-3 to TRBJ1-1; D unresolved. This TCR was sampled from a human donor with osteosarcoma. The specimen sequenced was osteosarcoma tumor tissue from the femur. CDR3 in amino acids: CASSLTGGYTDTEAFF. CDR3 DNA: TGTGCCAGCAGCTTAACTGGAGGTTATACGGACACTGAAGCTTTCTTT. Based on the CDR3 plus reference TRBV7-3 and TRBJ1-1, the full variable domain is GAGVSQTPSNKVTEKGKYVELRCDPISGHTALYWYRQSLGQGPEFLIYFQGTGAADDSGLPNDRFFAVRPEGSVSTLKIQRTERGDSAVYLCASSLTGGYTDTEAFFGQGTRLTVV.